The 27 T cell receptor beta chains presented below share a single source sample, sequenced in a study of molecular identifiers for immune sequencing clone quantification. A single record per CDR3 protein comes from TCRdb applying MiXCR to the PCR reads. The data show approximately 40,000 distinct CDR3 sequences, 24% seen once. Sequencing used naive CD8+ T cells from blood, with Jurkat cell RNA spiked in. The subset here: FACS-sorted CD8+CD4-CCR7+CD45RA+ naive T cells. The receptors derive from a human donor in good health. Some libraries in this study had Jurkat cell RNA spiked in.

In its sample, this clonotype is medium-sized. This chain uses TRBV28 with TRBJ2-7; D ambiguous. This CDR3 region has 17 residues. The V gene's germline CDR1 is MDHEN and CDR2 SYDVKM. Between the trimmed V and J ends, which lost 3 bases and 3 bases, there was a span of 21 bases. The CDR3 is CASSFVVATEVNYEQYF. The CDR3 region has the DNA TGTGCCAGCAGTTTCGTAGTTGCCACTGAGGTTAACTACGAGCAGTACTTC.

This clonotype was seen only a few times. This chain uses TRBV7-9 with TRBJ1-2, with D perhaps matching TRBD1 (5 bases). V was clipped by 2 bases and J by 3 bases, with 13 bases between them. Germline CDR1 and CDR2: SEHNR and FQNEAQ (reference sequence). This CDR3 has 15 amino acids. CDR3 region: CASSLTVEGYYGYTF. The DNA for the CDR3 is TGTGCCAGCAGCTTAACTGTCGAGGGGTACTATGGCTACACCTTC.

The table lists this clonotype with many counts. J is TRBJ2-2 and V is TRBV20-1, with D maybe TRBD1 (5 bases). The V gene's germline CDR1 is DFQATT and CDR2 SNEGSKA (reference sequence). This CDR3 has 14 residues. Trimming cost V 2 bases and J 4 bases, with 11 bases left between them. CDR3 amino acids: CSARLDTGTGELFF. CDR3 in DNA: TGCAGTGCTAGACTGGACACCGGCACCGGGGAGCTGTTTTTT.

This clonotype showed up many times. V and J are TRBV25-1 and TRBJ1-1; 10 bases line up with TRBD1. After removal of 4 bases from V and 5 bases from J, the junction contained 1 base not matched to a gene. CDR1 MGHDK and CDR2 SYGVNS come from the germline V gene. The CDR3 loop spans 13 amino acids. The CDR3 loop is CASSAGQGTEAFF. Here the CDR3 DNA reads TGTGCCAGCAGTGCGGGACAGGGGACTGAAGCTTTCTTT.

This clonotype occurred many times. The chain joins TRBV6-6 to TRBJ2-5; D could derive from TRBD1 or TRBD2 (5 bases each). Germline V gene data show CDR1 as MNHNY and CDR2 as SVGAGI (reference sequence). The V gene lost 5 bases and the J gene lost 5 bases, with 15 bases spanning the gap. There are 14 residues in the CDR3. The CDR3: CASSILGAGETQYF. CDR3 DNA sequence: TGTGCCAGCAGTATACTAGGGGCCGGGGAGACCCAGTACTTC.

J is TRBJ2-1 and V is TRBV24-1; no clear D gene. In germline, CDR1 is KGHDR, CDR2 SFDVKD. Trimming removed 8 bases at V and 5 bases at J, with 12 bases between. The CDR3 is made up of 13 amino acids. CDR3 coding DNA: TGTGCCACCAACTCCGGCGCGCACAATGAGCAGTTCTTC. Its protein product is CATNSGAHNEQFF.

A few counts support this clonotype. The chain combines TRBV4-1 with TRBJ1-1, with D perhaps TRBD1 (5 bases). Trimming took 0 bases from V and 4 from J, leaving 9 bases between them. CDR3 length: 14 amino acids. Germline V gives CDR1 MGHRA, CDR2 YSYEKL. The CDR3 nucleotides are TGCGCCAGCAGCCAAGACAGGGATTTCACTGAAGCTTTCTTT. This gives the protein CASSQDRDFTEAFF.

Many counts were recorded for this clonotype. Here the CDR3 reads CASSQDRASGPDNEQFF. The CDR3 DNA sequence: TGCGCCAGCAGCCAAGATCGGGCATCGGGACCTGACAATGAGCAGTTCTTC. V gene TRBV4-3 combines with J gene TRBJ2-1; D may correspond to TRBD1 or TRBD2 (5 bases each). CDR3 length: 17 residues. Between the trimmed V and J ends, which lost 0 bases and 5 bases, there was a span of 17 bases. Germline V CDR1 and CDR2: LGHNA, YSLEER.

Concerning this clonotype: It may be a read error: a sequence one base away is much more abundant. A read error is likely, as this CDR3 ends without the conserved phenylalanine or tryptophan. The chain joins TRBV20-1 to TRBJ1-5, with TRBD1 matching 8 bases. The J segment lost 6 bases and the V segment lost 3 bases, leaving 7 bases of the junction unmatched. From germline, CDR1 is DFQATT and CDR2 SNEGSKA (reference sequence). The CDR3 is 14 residues long. The CDR3 DNA follows: TGCAGTGCTAGCGGTCAGGGGGCAGTTCAGCCCCAGCATCTT. This translates into CSASGQGAVQPQHL.

This clonotype was seen at least ten times. The chain carries TRBV20-1 and TRBJ2-7, with D uncertain. Germline CDR1 DFQATT, CDR2 SNEGSKA (reference sequence). This CDR3 is 12 amino acids long. The V gene lost 2 bases and the J gene lost 4 bases, with 9 bases spanning the gap. CDR3 loop: CSARLSGYEQYF. The CDR3 DNA reads TGCAGTGCTAGATTAAGTGGTTACGAGCAGTACTTC.

This clonotype was seen more than once but under ten times. The rearrangement links TRBV7-9 to TRBJ2-1; D is possibly TRBD1 (5 bases). The V gene lost 0 bases and the J gene lost 8 bases, with 20 bases spanning the gap. The CDR3 totals 17 residues. CDR1 is SEHNR, CDR2 FQNEAQ, per germline (reference sequence). DNA for the CDR3: TGTGCCAGCAGCTTAGCGTTAACTCAACAGGTGTGGGATGAGCAGTTCTTC. Translating gives CASSLALTQQVWDEQFF.

Concerning this clonotype itself: This could be a read error, since a much larger clone is one nucleotide away. The gene calls are TRBV12-3 or TRBV12-4 and TRBJ2-3, with TRBD2 matching over 9 bases. This CDR3 is built from 15 residues. The trim removed 8 bases at V and 2 bases at J, leaving 8 bases unmatched. CDR3 in DNA: TGTGCCAGCGGTAGCGGGAGTACTAACACAGATACGCAGTATTTT. Translating it yields CASGSGSTNTDTQYF.

V is TRBV12-3 or TRBV12-4 and J is TRBJ2-6; TRBD1 aligns across 7 bases. The CDR3 is 18 residues long. Trimming removed 3 bases from V and 0 bases from J; junction bases left unmatched: 8. The chain's CDR3 is CASSFSGQPSSGANVLTF. The CDR3 region has the DNA TGTGCCAGCAGTTTCTCGGGACAGCCTAGCTCTGGGGCCAACGTCCTGACTTTC.

This clonotype counts as medium-sized. This chain uses TRBV7-8 with TRBJ2-5; D gene uncertain. V lost 0 bases to trimming and J lost 5 bases, with 7 bases between them. CDR3 length: 13 amino acids. Germline loops: CDR1 SGHVS, CDR2 FQNEAQ. DNA of the CDR3: TGTGCCAGCAGCTTAGCGGGTTTTGAGACCCAGTACTTC. This codes for CASSLAGFETQYF.

The chain has TRBV12-3 or TRBV12-4 and TRBJ2-1; D is unresolved. Between the trimmed V and J ends, which lost 4 bases and 1 base, there was a span of 14 bases. This CDR3 comprises 16 residues. The CDR3 DNA reads TGTGCCAGCAGTTCCAAGACAAGCATGTCCTACAATGAGCAGTTCTTC. Translated: CASSSKTSMSYNEQFF.

This clonotype has a single count. V usage is TRBV2 and J usage is TRBJ2-2; TRBD1 matches 10 bases. CDR1 and CDR2 from the germline V gene are SNHLY and FYNNEI. The CDR3 has 15 residues. The V and J ends lost 2 bases and 5 bases, in that order; junction bases with no gene match: 2. The CDR3 DNA reads TGTGCCAGCAGTGAATGGGACAGGGGTACCGGGGAGCTGTTTTTT. Residues: CASSEWDRGTGELFF.

This clonotype was counted ten times or more. This sequence joins TRBV7-9 and TRBJ2-5; TRBD2 is a possible D gene (5 bases). CDR1 is SEHNR, CDR2 FQNEAQ, per germline (reference sequence). The CDR3 extends over 13 amino acids. With 5 bases removed from V and 4 bases from J, the gap between germline ends came to 11 bases. The DNA of the CDR3 is TGTGCCAGCAGCACACTAGGCAGAGAGACCCAGTACTTC. This translates into CASSTLGRETQYF.

At least ten counts were recorded for this clonotype. The CDR3 nucleotides read TGCGCCAGCAGCCAAGATTGGGACAGCGGGAGCTCCTACGAGCAGTACTTC. Protein sequence: CASSQDWDSGSSYEQYF. This chain joins TRBV4-1 and TRBJ2-7, with D tentatively TRBD2 (8 bases). This CDR3 region has 17 residues. The germline V gene encodes CDR1 MGHRA and CDR2 YSYEKL. V was trimmed by 0 bases and J by 0 bases, leaving 15 bases between them.

Ten or more counts support this clonotype. The rearrangement joins TRBV7-2 to TRBJ1-5, with TRBD1 as a possible D gene (5 bases). Trimming shortened V by 5 bases and J by 0 bases, and 11 bases separated the two germline ends. This CDR3 is 15 amino acids long. Germline CDR1 reads SGHTA; CDR2 reads FQGNSA. This CDR3 is CASSGTTVSNQPQHF. In DNA, the CDR3 is TGTGCCAGCAGCGGGACGACAGTTAGCAATCAGCCCCAGCATTTT. Variable domain in full (rest from reference TRBV7-2 and TRBJ1-5): GAGVSQSPSNKVTEKGKDVELRCDPISGHTALYWYRQSLGQGLEFLIYFQGNSAPDKSGLPSDRFSAERTGGSVSTLTIQRTQQEDSAVYLCASSGTTVSNQPQHFGDGTRLSIL.

The chain uses TRBV27 and TRBJ2-3; the D is unclear. Germline CDR1 reads MNHEY; CDR2 reads SMNVEV (reference sequence). The V end lost 8 bases, the J end lost 10 bases, and 16 bases lay between the germline ends. The CDR3 is 12 amino acids. In nucleotides, the CDR3 is TGTGCCAGCGGCGATGGCCAGGCCCCGCAGTATTTT. Its translation: CASGDGQAPQYF.

This clonotype was detected many times. The chain recombines TRBV7-9 with TRBJ2-7; tentative D call: TRBD2 (5 bases). The V end was cut by 6 bases, the J end by 5 bases, with 8 bases between. The length of the CDR3 is 11 residues. Per the germline V gene, CDR1 is SEHNR and CDR2 is FQNEAQ (reference sequence). The CDR3 spells CASSPGNEQYF. The CDR3 DNA follows: TGTGCCAGCAGTCCGGGGAACGAGCAGTACTTC.

In this sample, this clonotype turned up many times. The rearrangement joins TRBV28 to TRBJ2-1; D unresolved. The CDR3 spans 13 residues. Deletions cut 3 bases from V and 8 bases from J, with 11 bases between. Germline CDR1 and CDR2: MDHEN and SYDVKM. CDR3 sequence reads: CASSLRRLDEQFF. In DNA, the CDR3 is TGTGCCAGCAGTTTGCGCCGCTTGGATGAGCAGTTCTTC.

The chain uses TRBV27 and TRBJ2-5; 10 bases match TRBD1. The CDR3 is 15 amino acids. The junction had 7 bases not matched to a gene; V was cut back by 4 bases and J by 5 bases. Germline loops: CDR1 MNHEY, CDR2 SMNVEV (reference sequence). CDR3 DNA: TGTGCCAGCAGTTCCCAGACAGGGGGCCTGGAGACCCAGTACTTC. Translation: CASSSQTGGLETQYF.

This clonotype was seen repeatedly, ten times or more. V usage is TRBV28 and J usage is TRBJ2-3; D may correspond to TRBD1 or TRBD2 (6 bases each). The CDR3 extends over 17 amino acids. The V end lost 5 bases, the J end lost 0 bases, and 18 bases lay between the germline ends. Germline CDR1 MDHEN, CDR2 SYDVKM. The CDR3 sequence: CASSRDFGGWSTDTQYF. The CDR3 DNA follows: TGTGCCAGCAGTCGGGACTTCGGGGGCTGGAGCACAGATACGCAGTATTTT. Supplemented by reference TRBV28 and TRBJ2-3, the full variable domain reads DVKVTQSSRYLVKRTGEKVFLECVQDMDHENMFWYRQDPGLGLRLIYFSYDVKMKEKGDIPEGYSVSREKKERFSLILESASTNQTSMYLCASSRDFGGWSTDTQYFGPGTRLTVL.

The table lists this clonotype with many counts. The rearrangement uses TRBV5-1 and TRBJ2-7; either TRBD1 or TRBD2 may fit D (5 bases each). CDR3 length: 13 amino acids. Germline values: CDR1 SGHRS, CDR2 YFSETQ. The V and J ends lost 4 bases and 4 bases respectively, with 12 bases between them. As DNA, the CDR3 is TGCGCCAGCAGCGGGGACCCCGGTTACGAGCAGTACTTC. Translated, it gives CASSGDPGYEQYF.

This clonotype was observed a few times. The chain couples TRBV27 to TRBJ2-2; no firm D call. Trimming cost V 2 bases and J 6 bases, with 4 bases left between them. CDR1 and CDR2 from the germline V gene are MNHEY and SMNVEV (reference sequence). This CDR3 has 12 residues. This CDR3 reads CASSLPAGELFF. For the CDR3, the DNA is TGTGCCAGCAGTTTACCCGCCGGGGAGCTGTTTTTT.

This clonotype is categorized as medium-sized. V usage is TRBV20-1 and J usage is TRBJ2-7; 11 nucleotides line up with TRBD1. The V segment lost 5 bases and the J segment 1 base; nucleotides outside the gene matches: 7. The CDR3 extends over 15 amino acids. Germline CDR1 and CDR2: DFQATT and SNEGSKA (reference sequence). CDR3 coding DNA: TGCAGTGCTGCAGACCGGGACAGGGGGTCCTACGAGCAGTACTTC. Translating it yields CSAADRDRGSYEQYF.